This TCR beta chain was sequenced for a study of shared clonotypes between healthy human individuals. Method: immunoSEQ multiplex PCR; TCRdb's copy keeps in-frame clones and lacks some. The sample lists approximately 2.1 million clones; more than 85% were seen once. Only Caucasian adults living in Nashville, Tennessee made up the donor group. The length of the CDR3 is 15 residues. In germline, CDR1 is SGDLS, CDR2 YYNGEE. Trimming took off 1 base at V and 3 bases at J, with 11 bases between the two ends. V usage is TRBV9 and J usage is TRBJ2-1, with D perhaps matching TRBD2 (5 bases). Sequencing was carried out using naive CD4+ T cells from PBMCs. Indicated subset: CD45RA+ positively selected. This TCR derives from a young man in good health. Some clones in this sample may be carry-over from other donors' samples. This CDR3 reads CASSVRSGFYNEQFF. Here the CDR3 DNA reads TGTGCCAGCAGCGTACGATCGGGATTCTACAATGAGCAGTTCTTC.